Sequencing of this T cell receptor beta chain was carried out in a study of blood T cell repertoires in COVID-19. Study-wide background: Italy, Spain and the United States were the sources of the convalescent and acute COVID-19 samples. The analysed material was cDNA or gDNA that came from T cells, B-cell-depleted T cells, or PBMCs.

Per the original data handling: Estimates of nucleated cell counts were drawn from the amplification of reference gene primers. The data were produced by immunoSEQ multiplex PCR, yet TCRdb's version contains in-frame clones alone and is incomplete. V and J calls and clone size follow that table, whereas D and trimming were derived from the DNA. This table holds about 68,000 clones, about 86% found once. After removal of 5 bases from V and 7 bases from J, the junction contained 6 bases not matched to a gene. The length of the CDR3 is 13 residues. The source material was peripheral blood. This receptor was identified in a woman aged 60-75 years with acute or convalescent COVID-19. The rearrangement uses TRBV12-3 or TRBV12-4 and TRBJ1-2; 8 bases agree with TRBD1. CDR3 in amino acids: CASSTQGAGGYTF. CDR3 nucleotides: TGTGCCAGCAGTACGCAGGGGGCGGGTGGCTACACCTTC.